This T cell receptor (beta chain) was sequenced in a study of regulatory T cells in long-lasting Graves disease. General study points: TCR diversity was lower in persistent Graves' patients (versus newly diagnosed ones).

Time point of the sample: newly diagnosed GD, antithyroid drugs for less than 3 months. The TCR library was prepared using RNA isolated from PBMCs. CDR3-region Arm-PCR and iRepertoire HTBI primers produced the TCR beta libraries. Each CDR3 protein gets one entry after TCRdb re-called the multiplex PCR reads with MiXCR. The sample holds about 530,000 distinct CDR3 sequences, about 16% seen once. This clonotype has just a few counts. Its antigen is not identified. CDR1 is SGHTS and CDR2 is YDEGEE in the germline V gene. Trimming removed 0 bases from V and 6 bases from J, with 6 bases in between. There are 12 residues in the CDR3. These sequences were also reported in another study, on T cells in Graves' hyperthyroidism and ophthalmopathy. That study reports: The HTBI primer set served for first-round RT-PCR of the TCR CDR3. Ophthalmopathy stood apart from stable hyperthyroidism in a 13 V-J model.

Sequencing used peripheral blood mononuclear cells (PBMCs), obtained at new diagnosis, from a patient treated with antithyroid drugs. The clonotype was recovered from a woman aged 40-65 years with Graves disease. This chain uses TRBV5-8 with TRBJ1-2; maybe TRBD1 (6 bases). Here the CDR3 reads CASSLGGHGYTF. The CDR3 nucleotides read TGTGCCAGCAGCTTGGGGGGGCATGGCTACACCTTC. The whole variable domain, remainder taken from reference TRBV5-8 and TRBJ1-2, is EAGVTQSPTHLIKTRGQQATLRCSPISGHTSVYWYQQALGLGLQFLLWYDEGEERNRGNFPPRFSGRQFPNYSSELNVNALELEDSALYLCASSLGGHGYTFGSGTRLTVV.